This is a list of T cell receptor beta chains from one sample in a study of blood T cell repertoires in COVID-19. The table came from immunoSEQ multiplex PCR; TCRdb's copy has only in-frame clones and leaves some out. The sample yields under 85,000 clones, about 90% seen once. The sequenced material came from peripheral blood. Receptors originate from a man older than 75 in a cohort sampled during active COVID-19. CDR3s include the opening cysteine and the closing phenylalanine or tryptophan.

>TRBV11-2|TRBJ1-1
CASSLVTVGRGNTEAFF
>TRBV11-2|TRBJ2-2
CASSYSLSGGAPGELFF
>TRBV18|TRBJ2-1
CASSPPTGGRNEQFF
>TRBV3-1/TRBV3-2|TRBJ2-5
CASSQAGETQYF
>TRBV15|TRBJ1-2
CATSRDGGYYGYTF
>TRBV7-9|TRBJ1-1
CASSLGQRTEAFF
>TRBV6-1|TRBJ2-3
CASSEGLAGVFTDTQYF
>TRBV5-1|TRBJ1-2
CASSVGTGYYGYTF
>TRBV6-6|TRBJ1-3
CASSLGTNSGNTIYF
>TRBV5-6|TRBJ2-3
CASSRLLAGADTQYF
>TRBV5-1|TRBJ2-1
CASSLATDYNEQFF
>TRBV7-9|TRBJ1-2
CASSLDYREGTYGYTF
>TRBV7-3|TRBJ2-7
CASSLVPGNYEQYF
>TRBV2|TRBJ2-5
CASSKDRETQYF
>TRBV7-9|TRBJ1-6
CASSSPDRDNSPLHF
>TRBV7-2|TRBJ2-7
CASSFRGSYEQYF
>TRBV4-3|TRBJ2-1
CASSQGSGTGSNEQFF
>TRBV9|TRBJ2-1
CASTESAGSYNEQFF
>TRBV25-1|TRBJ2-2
CASDSRGSLPENTGELFF
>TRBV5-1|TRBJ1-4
CASSALDRATNEKLFF
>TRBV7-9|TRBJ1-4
CASSSFGQGEKLFF
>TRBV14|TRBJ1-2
CASSQTKTGTFNYGYTF